The entry that follows covers one T cell receptor beta chain sequence. The sample comes from a study of blood T cell repertoires in COVID-19. Across the whole study: Both acute and convalescent COVID-19 samples were obtained from the United States, Italy and Spain. In each case, the material was cDNA or gDNA derived from T cells, B-cell-depleted T cells, or PBMCs.

Trimming stripped 4 bases from V and 8 bases from J, with 14 bases between. Per germline, CDR1 MNHEY and CDR2 SMNVEV (reference sequence). This CDR3 comprises 13 residues. Original analysis: How many nucleated cells were present was estimated from reference gene primer amplification. Sequenced by immunoSEQ multiplex PCR; TCRdb stores in-frame clones only, minus some. Clone size and the V and J calls come from that table; the DNA yielded D and trimming. The sample shows fewer than 180,000 clones, approximately 83% of them seen only once. What was sequenced was peripheral blood. The receptor comes from a man between 65 and 85 years old with acute or convalescent COVID-19. The rearrangement uses TRBV27 and TRBJ1-1, with D possibly being TRBD1 (5 bases). The CDR3 reads CASSSTGNAEAFF. DNA of the CDR3: TGTGCCAGCAGTTCTACAGGCAATGCAGAAGCTTTCTTT.